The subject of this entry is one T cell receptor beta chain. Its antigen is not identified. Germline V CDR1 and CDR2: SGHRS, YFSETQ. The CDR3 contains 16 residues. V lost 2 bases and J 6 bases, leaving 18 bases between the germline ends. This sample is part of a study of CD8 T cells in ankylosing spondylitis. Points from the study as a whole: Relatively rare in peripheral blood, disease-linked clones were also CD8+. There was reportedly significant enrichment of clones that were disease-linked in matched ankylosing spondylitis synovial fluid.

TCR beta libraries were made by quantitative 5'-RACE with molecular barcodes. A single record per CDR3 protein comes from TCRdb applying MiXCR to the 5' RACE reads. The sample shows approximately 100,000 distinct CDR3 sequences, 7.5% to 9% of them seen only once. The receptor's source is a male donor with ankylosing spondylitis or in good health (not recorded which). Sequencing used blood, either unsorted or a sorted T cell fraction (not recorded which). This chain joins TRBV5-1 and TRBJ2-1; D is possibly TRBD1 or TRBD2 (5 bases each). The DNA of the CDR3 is TGCGCCAGCAGCTTTGGGGACCCCAGTCGGGGCAATGAGCAGTTCTTC. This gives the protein CASSFGDPSRGNEQFF.